The sequence of this T cell receptor beta chain was determined in a study of T-cell reconstitution after alpha-beta-depleted transplantation in children (dated by TCRdb to between 2015 and 2016). Regarding the research as a whole: T-cell immune reconstitution after TCRalphabeta/CD19-depleted allogeneic hematopoietic cell transplantation in children was quantitatively tracked in the study by means of TCR repertoire profiling.

This clonotype turned up a few times. No cognate antigen has been identified for it. Per-base quality was not reported, and no clone a single base away is much larger than it. Here V drops 4 bases and J drops 3 bases, and the junction holds 7 bases not matched to any gene. The germline V gene yields SGDLS for CDR1 and YYNGEE for CDR2. The CDR3 contains 14 residues, cysteine and phenylalanine counted. The DNA shown is the 42-base CDR3, in frame from base 1. The library was built by means of PCR. Sequencing used an Illumina HiSeq 2500. TCR library preparation used molecular barcoding, with unique molecular identifiers applied to normalize quantification of the TCRbeta repertoire. Using fastp at Q25 and MiXCR, TCRdb reprocessed the public reads and kept productive beta chains. Records with the same CDR3 protein are collapsed into one entry carrying the most frequent genes and DNA. A total of 600,000 to 700,000 distinct CDR3 sequences appear in this sample, about 15% of them only once. The ten largest clonotypes hold 0.9% to 1.2% of the sample.

This chain joins TRBV9 to TRBJ2-7, with 7 bases matching TRBD1. The TCR was taken from a human donor who donated a stem cell graft to a child with acute myeloid leukemia. The sequences come from PBMCs from the stem cell graft donor, collected from the stem cell graft. The CDR3 protein is CASSFRDSVYEQYF. The DNA sequence follows: TGTGCCAGCAGCTTCCGGGACAGCGTCTACGAGCAGTACTTC. Outside the CDR3, residues come from the reference TRBV9 and TRBJ2-7 proteins, so the full variable domain is: DSGVTQTPKHLITATGQRVTLRCSPRSGDLSVYWYQQSLDQGLQFLIQYYNGEERAKGNILERFSAQQFPDLHSELNLSSLELGDSALYFCASSFRDSVYEQYFGPGTRLTVT.